This TCR beta chain was recovered during a study of OX40 agonist ivuxolimab in advanced cancers. Study at large: As their treatment, patients were administered ivuxolimab, an agonistic anti-OX40 (CD134) antibody.

A word on this clone: Its antigen is not identified.

The length of the CDR3 is 14 residues. The V and J ends lost 4 bases and 2 bases respectively, with 9 bases between them. From germline, CDR1 is SGHTA and CDR2 FQGNSA. Study-wide points: Expanded peripheral T cells had an undetermined antigen specificity. There were also nonresponders showing low normalized T-cell clonal expansion. Clones of CD4+ and CD8+ blood T cells grew by week 6 at doses of 0.1 to 3.0 mg/kg.

Measured with immunoSEQ multiplex PCR; TCRdb has only the in-frame clones, and not every one. The sample has tens of thousands of clones, 80% to 95% seen once. The rearrangement joins TRBV7-2 to TRBJ1-5; no reliable D call. The source is an adult with an advanced solid tumor such as melanoma, head and neck, liver or kidney cancer. Material: CD4+ or CD8+ T cells sorted from blood, obtained in a trial of the OX40 agonist ivuxolimab. The CDR3 sequence is CASSSQKGNQPQHF. The CDR3 DNA reads TGTGCCAGCAGCTCGCAAAAGGGCAATCAGCCCCAGCATTTT. Full variable domain (missing parts from reference TRBV7-2 and TRBJ1-5): GAGVSQSPSNKVTEKGKDVELRCDPISGHTALYWYRQSLGQGLEFLIYFQGNSAPDKSGLPSDRFSAERTGGSVSTLTIQRTQQEDSAVYLCASSSQKGNQPQHFGDGTRLSIL.